Only a few counts were recorded for the clone carrying this TCR beta chain. No antigen is known for it. The sample belongs to a study of human T cells and chemical hapten exposure. TCRdb passed the RACE reads through MiXCR, listing each CDR3 protein once. The data contain about 160,000 distinct CDR3 sequences, about 30% of them singletons. Time point denoted: patch test 3, about 24 weeks after DPC sensitization. Indicated treatment: therapeutic diphenylcyclopropenone sensitization with weekly scalp DPC. Each donor was an alopecia patient between 18 and 70 years of age who qualified for DPC. Whole-study results and caveats: Against controls, expanded TCRs gave rise to significantly more large CDR3 similarity clusters.

The CDR3 runs 15 residues. Trimming took 5 bases from V and 6 from J, leaving 17 bases between them. Germline loops: CDR1 SGHTA, CDR2 FQGNSA. This sequence originates from a woman younger than 30 with alopecia areata. Some clones in this sample may be carry-over from other donors' samples. Material: whole blood, obtained in connection with sensitization to the hapten diphenylcyclopropenone (DPC). This sequence joins TRBV7-2 and TRBJ1-5, with D possibly being TRBD1 (6 bases). CDR3 DNA: TGTGCCAGCAGCCCAGGTCTGGGGGCAGTTCAGCCCCAGCATTTT. Protein: CASSPGLGAVQPQHF.